The T cell receptor beta chain under discussion was sequenced for a study of cytomegalovirus exposure and HLA in healthy donors. Study-level points and caveats: A previous analysis found most TCR beta V segments productive roughly 87% or roughly 30% of the time.

Worth noting for this clone: Antigen specificity is unknown.

The primer mix had 60 Vbeta and 13 Jbeta primers. Assay: immunoSEQ multiplex PCR; the TCRdb copy retains only in-frame clones and omits some. The sample shows more than 90,000 clones, roughly 74% of them seen only once. V was clipped by 0 bases and J by 6 bases, with 6 bases between them. This CDR3 is 12 amino acids long. Germline loops: CDR1 SGHRS, CDR2 YFSETQ. The chain has TRBV5-1 and TRBJ1-2, with D perhaps matching TRBD1 (6 bases). Sequencing was done on a sample of PBMCs. This TCR derives from a woman younger than 45 in good health and CMV-seronegative. The CDR3 coding sequence is TGCGCCAGCAGCTTGGCAGGGGATGGCTACACCTTC. This translates into CASSLAGDGYTF. The whole variable domain, filled in from reference TRBV5-1 and TRBJ1-2, reads KAGVTQTPRYLIKTRGQQVTLSCSPISGHRSVSWYQQTPGQGLQFLFEYFSETQRNKGNFPGRFSGRQFSNSRSEMNVSTLELGDSALYLCASSLAGDGYTFGSGTRLTVV.